This T cell receptor beta chain was identified in a study of blood T cell repertoires in COVID-19. Study overall: Whether acute or convalescent, the COVID-19 samples came from the United States, Italy and Spain.

The germline V gene encodes CDR1 SGHRS and CDR2 YFSETQ. This CDR3 spans 15 amino acids. Trimming removed 0 bases from V and 1 base from J, with 8 bases in between. Libraries were prepared by immunoSEQ multiplex PCR; TCRdb keeps only in-frame clonotypes and omits some of them. The table shows roughly 120,000 clones, with roughly 90% occurring only once. Sequenced: peripheral blood. The chain has TRBV5-1 and TRBJ1-3, with TRBD1 as a possible D gene (5 bases). This clonotype was obtained from an older woman with COVID-19, enrolled during active disease. The CDR3 reads CASSLGQISGNTIYF. The DNA for the CDR3 is TGCGCCAGCAGCTTGGGACAGATTTCTGGAAACACCATATATTTT.